The 13 T cell receptor beta chains below were found in one sample sequenced in a study of T cell changes during pregnancy in multiple sclerosis. Repertoires were generated with immunoSEQ multiplex PCR, while TCRdb's copy carries only in-frame clones and drops some. The sample carries 45,000 to 60,000 clones, roughly nine tenths recorded once. The specimen was CD8+ T cells from peripheral blood mononuclear cells, collected in the second trimester of pregnancy. The receptors shown here come from a female donor with multiple sclerosis, enrolled in a pregnancy study.

The genes are TRBV4-1 and TRBJ2-2; D possibly corresponds to TRBD1 (6 bases). Deletions cut 1 base from V and 3 bases from J, with 15 bases between. This CDR3 comprises 17 residues. CDR1 is MGHRA, CDR2 YSYEKL, per germline. CDR3 protein: CASSQGERTDYTGELFF. CDR3 in DNA: TGCGCCAGCAGCCAAGGGGAGAGGACAGACTACACCGGGGAGCTGTTTTTT.

The genes are TRBV5-4 and TRBJ2-7; D perhaps matches TRBD2 (5 bases). Germline V gene lookup returns CDR1 SGHNT and CDR2 YYREEE (reference sequence). With 6 bases removed from V and 7 bases from J, the gap between germline ends came to 14 bases. The CDR3 loop spans 12 amino acids. CDR3 region: CASTAGGREQYF. The CDR3 DNA sequence: TGTGCCAGCACCGCTGGAGGTCGGGAGCAGTACTTC. The full variable domain, in which reference TRBV5-4 and TRBJ2-7 provide the parts outside the CDR3, is ETGVTQSPTHLIKTRGQQVTLRCSSQSGHNTVSWYQQALGQGPQFIFQYYREEENGRGNFPPRFSGLQFPNYSSELNVNALELDDSALYLCASTAGGREQYFGPGTRLTVT.

In this sample, this clone turned up once. The J gene is TRBJ1-5, the V gene TRBV27; D is unresolved. V gave up 6 bases and J gave up 2 bases, with 11 bases separating them. The CDR3 covers 14 residues. The germline V gene has CDR1 MNHEY and CDR2 SMNVEV (reference sequence). For the CDR3, the DNA is TGTGCCAGCAGACCGGGGAGCGGCAATCAGCCCCAGCATTTT. It yields the protein CASRPGSGNQPQHF.

V usage is TRBV19 and J usage is TRBJ2-2; D remains unclear. Germline CDR1 reads LNHDA; CDR2 reads SQIVND (reference sequence). The CDR3 has 13 residues. The V gene lost 6 bases and the J gene lost 3 bases, with 8 bases spanning the gap. CDR3 DNA: TGTGCCAGTAGCCAAGACTACACCGGGGAGCTGTTTTTT. Protein: CASSQDYTGELFF.

This chain joins TRBV6-5 and TRBJ1-2; 7 positions match TRBD1. CDR3 size: 14 residues. The germline V gene has CDR1 MNHEY and CDR2 SVGAGI. V shed 0 bases and J 4 bases; nucleotides not matched to a gene: 2. As DNA, the CDR3 is TGTGCCAGCAGTTACTCGGGGACAGCCTATGGCTACACCTTC. Translated, it gives CASSYSGTAYGYTF.

The gene calls are TRBV27 and TRBJ2-7; no reliable D call. Germline V gene sequence: CDR1 MNHEY, CDR2 SMNVEV (reference sequence). V shed 8 bases and J shed 4 bases, with 9 bases lying between them. The CDR3 contains 11 residues. CDR3 protein: CASGGIYEQYF. The CDR3 nucleotides read TGTGCCAGCGGCGGCATTTACGAGCAGTACTTC.

The chain recombines TRBV12-5 with TRBJ2-7, with TRBD2 identical over 9 bases. V gave up 7 bases and J gave up 7 bases; unmatched junction bases: 5. Germline V gene data show CDR1 as LGHNT and CDR2 as FRNRAP. The CDR3 totals 12 residues. The CDR3 DNA follows: TGTGCTAGTGAGGGGACTAGCTGGGAGCAGTACTTC. It encodes CASEGTSWEQYF.

The genes are TRBV9 and TRBJ2-3, with 10 positions matching TRBD2. Germline V gene sequence: CDR1 SGDLS, CDR2 YYNGEE. Trimming took 3 bases from V and 2 from J; bases not matched to a gene: 6. CDR3 size: 16 residues. The CDR3 DNA is TGTGCCAGCAGCGCACCGGGACTAGCGTACACAGATACGCAGTATTTT. Protein sequence: CASSAPGLAYTDTQYF.

V usage is TRBV6-6 and J usage is TRBJ1-2, with D unclear. Germline assignment: CDR1 MNHNY and CDR2 SVGAGI (reference sequence). The CDR3 contains 13 residues. Trimming shortened V by 2 bases and J by 6 bases, and 10 bases separated the two germline ends. The CDR3 spells CASSYGSADGYTF. The CDR3 DNA reads as TGTGCCAGCAGTTACGGGAGCGCGGATGGCTACACCTTC.

The chain employs TRBV7-3 and TRBJ1-2, with D perhaps TRBD1 (6 bases). This CDR3 is built from 12 residues. Per the germline V gene, CDR1 is SGHTA and CDR2 is FQGTGA. Trimming cost V 5 bases and J 10 bases, with 14 bases left between them. The CDR3 here is CASSLQGEDYTF. As DNA, the CDR3 is TGTGCCAGCAGCCTACAGGGCGAGGACTACACCTTC.

This chain joins TRBV19 and TRBJ1-2; the match to TRBD1 covers 7 bases. V lost 6 bases and J lost 0; bases outside the gene matches: 7. Germline-derived CDR1 and CDR2 are LNHDA and SQIVND (reference sequence). The CDR3 covers 15 residues. The CDR3 region has the DNA TGTGCCAGTAGCTTTGGGACAGTCCCTAACTATGGCTACACCTTC. Translating it yields CASSFGTVPNYGYTF. Based on the CDR3 plus reference TRBV19 and TRBJ1-2, the full variable domain is DGGITQSPKYLFRKEGQNVTLSCEQNLNHDAMYWYRQDPGQGLRLIYYSQIVNDFQKGDIAEGYSVSREKKESFPLTVTSAQKNPTAFYLCASSFGTVPNYGYTFGSGTRLTVV.

The rearrangement links TRBV27 to TRBJ1-1; D uncertain. This CDR3 is 14 amino acids long. Germline assignment: CDR1 MNHEY and CDR2 SMNVEV (reference sequence). The V end lost 3 bases, the J end lost 1 base, and 9 bases lay between the germline ends. The CDR3 reads CASSFTSGNTEAFF. For the CDR3, the DNA is TGTGCCAGCAGTTTTACATCGGGGAACACTGAAGCTTTCTTT.

The CDR3 is CASREDSNTDTQYF. CDR3 in DNA: TGTGCCAGCAGGGAGGACAGTAACACAGATACGCAGTATTTT. This rearrangement joins TRBV6-4 to TRBJ2-3, with D perhaps matching TRBD1 (6 bases). From germline, CDR1 is MRHNA and CDR2 SNTAGT. The V end was cut by 6 bases, the J end by 2 bases, with 12 bases between. This CDR3 region has 14 residues.